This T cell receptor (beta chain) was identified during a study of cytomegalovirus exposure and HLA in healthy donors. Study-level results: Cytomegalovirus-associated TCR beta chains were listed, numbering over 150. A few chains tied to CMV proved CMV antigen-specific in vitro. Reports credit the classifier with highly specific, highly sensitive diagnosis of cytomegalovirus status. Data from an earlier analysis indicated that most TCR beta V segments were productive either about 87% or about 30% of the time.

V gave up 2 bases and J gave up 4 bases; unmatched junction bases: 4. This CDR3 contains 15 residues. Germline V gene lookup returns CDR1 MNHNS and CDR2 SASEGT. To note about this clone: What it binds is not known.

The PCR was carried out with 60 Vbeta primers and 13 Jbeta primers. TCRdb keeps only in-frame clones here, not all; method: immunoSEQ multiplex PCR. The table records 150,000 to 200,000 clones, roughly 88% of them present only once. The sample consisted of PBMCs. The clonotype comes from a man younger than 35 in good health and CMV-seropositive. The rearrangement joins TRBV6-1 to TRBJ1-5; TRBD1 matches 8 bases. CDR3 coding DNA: TGTGCCAGCAGTGAACCGGACAGGGCAAATCAGCCCCAGCATTTT. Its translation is CASSEPDRANQPQHF.